This TCR beta chain emerged from a study of control samples from healthy donors and cancer patients. Clones were sequenced by immunoSEQ multiplex PCR, and TCRdb holds only the in-frame ones, with some missing. The data contain 55,000 to 65,000 clones, around 87% of them singletons. CDR1 and CDR2 from the germline V gene are LNHDA and SQIVND (reference sequence). With V trimmed by 7 bases and J by 5 bases, 10 bases remained unmatched. This CDR3 has 16 amino acids. The TCR comes from an older woman with lung cancer. Sequencing was done on a sample of PBMCs. The chain combines TRBV19 with TRBJ2-3; 12 bases match TRBD1. CDR3 protein: CASTKPGTGGGDTQYF. The CDR3 nucleotides read TGTGCCAGTACCAAACCCGGGACAGGGGGCGGAGATACGCAGTATTTT.